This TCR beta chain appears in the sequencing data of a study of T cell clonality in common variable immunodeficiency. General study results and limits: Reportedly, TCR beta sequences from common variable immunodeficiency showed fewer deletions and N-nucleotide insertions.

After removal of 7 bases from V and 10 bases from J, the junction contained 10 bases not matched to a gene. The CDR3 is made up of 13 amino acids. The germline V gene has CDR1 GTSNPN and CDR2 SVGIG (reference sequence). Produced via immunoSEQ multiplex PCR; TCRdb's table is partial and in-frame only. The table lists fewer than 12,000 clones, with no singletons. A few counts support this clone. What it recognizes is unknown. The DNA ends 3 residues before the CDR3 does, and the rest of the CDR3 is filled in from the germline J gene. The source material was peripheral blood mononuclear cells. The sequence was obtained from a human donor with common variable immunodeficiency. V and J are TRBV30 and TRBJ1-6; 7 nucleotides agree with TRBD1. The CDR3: CASRDSGKSPLHF. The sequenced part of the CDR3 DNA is TGTGCCTCAAGGGACAGCGGGAAATCACCC.